This T cell receptor beta chain stems from a study of cytomegalovirus exposure and HLA in healthy donors. Study-level background: Caucasian-associated ancestry cluster membership applied to over 80% of some 400 genotyped donors. Whole-study results and caveats: Sequencing artifact likely explains a cluster of highly shared sequence variants. Some V segments (TRBV6-2 and TRBV6-3 among them) were excluded as indistinguishable. CMV serostatus was the sole immune exposure information available.

With regard to this clone: Its antigen is unknown.

This CDR3 spans 15 amino acids. V was pared by 3 bases and J by 3 bases, with 4 bases of the junction left unmatched. Germline CDR1 SGHVS, CDR2 FQNEAQ. PCR employed 60 Vbeta and 13 Jbeta primers. The data were produced by immunoSEQ multiplex PCR, yet TCRdb's version contains in-frame clones alone and is incomplete. The sample includes about 170,000 clones, approximately 80% of them seen just once. The clonotype was recovered from a woman in her 50s in good health and CMV-seropositive. The sample comprised PBMCs. The chain is built from TRBV7-8 and TRBJ2-7, with TRBD2 matching 11 bases. CDR3 bases: TGTGCCAGCAGCTTTGGGACTAGCGGCGACTACGAGCAGTACTTC. It codes for CASSFGTSGDYEQYF.